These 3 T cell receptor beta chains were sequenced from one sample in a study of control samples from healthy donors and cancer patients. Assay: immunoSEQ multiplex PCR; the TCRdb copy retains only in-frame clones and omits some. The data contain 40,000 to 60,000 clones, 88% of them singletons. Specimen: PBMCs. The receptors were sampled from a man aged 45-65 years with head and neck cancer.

CDR3 sequence: CASPGSHNQPQHF. The CDR3 coding sequence is TGCGCCAGCCCAGGGTCCCACAATCAGCCCCAGCATTTT. The chain links TRBV10-1 to TRBJ1-5; D is possibly TRBD1 (5 bases). The CDR3 consists of 13 residues. Per the germline V gene, CDR1 is WNHNN and CDR2 is SYGVQD (reference sequence). V lost 8 bases, J lost 3 bases, and 11 bases lay in between.

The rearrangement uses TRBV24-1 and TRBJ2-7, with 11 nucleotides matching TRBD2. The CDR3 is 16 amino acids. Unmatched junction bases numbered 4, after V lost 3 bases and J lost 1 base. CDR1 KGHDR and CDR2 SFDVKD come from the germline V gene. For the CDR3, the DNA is TGTGCCACCAGTGATCAGGGACTAGCGGCATCCTACGAGCAGTACTTC. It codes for CATSDQGLAASYEQYF.

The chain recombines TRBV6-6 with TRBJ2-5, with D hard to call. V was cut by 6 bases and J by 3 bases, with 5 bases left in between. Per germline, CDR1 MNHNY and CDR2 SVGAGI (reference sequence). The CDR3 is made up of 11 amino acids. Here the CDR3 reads CASSQKETQYF. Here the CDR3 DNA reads TGTGCCAGCAGCCAGAAAGAGACCCAGTACTTC.